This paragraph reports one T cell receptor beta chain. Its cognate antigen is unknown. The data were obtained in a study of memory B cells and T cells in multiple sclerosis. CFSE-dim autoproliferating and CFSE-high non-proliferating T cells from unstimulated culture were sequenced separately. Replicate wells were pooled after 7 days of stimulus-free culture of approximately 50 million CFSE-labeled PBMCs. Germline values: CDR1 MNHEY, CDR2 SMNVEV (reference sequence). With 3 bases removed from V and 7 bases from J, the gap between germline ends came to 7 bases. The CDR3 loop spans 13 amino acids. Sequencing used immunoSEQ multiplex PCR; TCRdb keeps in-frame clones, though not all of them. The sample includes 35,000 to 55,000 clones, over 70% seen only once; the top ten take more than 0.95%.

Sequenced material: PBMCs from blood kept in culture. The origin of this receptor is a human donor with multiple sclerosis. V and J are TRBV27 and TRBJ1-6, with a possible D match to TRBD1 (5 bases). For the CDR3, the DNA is TGTGCCAGCAGTTTCGGGGGAAATTCACCCCTCCACTTT. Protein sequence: CASSFGGNSPLHF.